This T cell receptor (beta chain) derives from a study of blood T cell repertoires in COVID-19 (dated by TCRdb to the early 2020s). As for the study more broadly: Collaborator samples came from the United States, Italy and Spain and covered acute and convalescent phases of COVID-19. The material from the prospective study consisted of cDNA or gDNA derived from T cells, B-cell-depleted T cells, or PBMCs. Subjects who had been exposed to COVID-19, were actively infected with it, or had recovered from it provided the deeply sampled blood TCRbeta repertoires that made up the dataset. The repertoires were released in a freely available public database intended as a resource for research on the immune response to SARS-CoV-2. The samples were drawn from two sources: the first 160 participants of the ongoing ImmuneRACE study, and some 1,300 subjects contributed by 6 global collaborators. The sample metadata nearly always contained a de-identified subject ID, COVID-19 status, age in years and sex. Where HLA class I and class II types were available, the types were taken from metadata supplied by the sample provider, not from assay-based typing.

Enrolling through a virtual design, the prospective study's participants ranged in age from roughly 18 to 89 years and lived across 24 United States geographic areas. In the prospective study, cohorts were assigned on the basis of participant-reported clinical history obtained from a screening survey and a study questionnaire. A participant counted as exposed if, within 2 weeks of entering the study, that participant had been in contact with someone who had a PCR-confirmed or clinician-diagnosed COVID-19 case. Mobile phlebotomists in the prospective study collected whole blood, serum and a nasopharyngeal or oropharyngeal swab from every participant. Prospective study participants could optionally give additional blood draws and questionnaires over an approximately 2-month period. Before DNA extraction, prospective study blood samples were shipped either frozen or at room temperature. About this clone itself: What antigen it recognizes has not been identified. Base qualities were left out, and no much larger clone turns up one base away.

The research as a whole found: The quantity of clinical and demographic metadata differed by source and by participant and was supplied without curation.

The immunoSEQ Assay, a bias-controlled multiplex PCR, was used to amplify TCRbeta CDR3 regions from genomic DNA. The study's processing was this. Nucleated cell counts per sample were estimated from amplification of reference gene primers within the assay. To quantify the absolute abundance of each unique TCRbeta CDR3 rearrangement, sequence reads were collapsed and filtered. For each sample, productive Simpson clonality was calculated as the square root of Simpson's diversity index across productive rearrangements. TCRdb obtained this table from immuneACCESS and retained in-frame rearrangements with V and J assigned. These tables miss some clones; where compared with another copy, unresolved V genes account for less than half of the shortfall, and the remainder is unexplained. V, J and clone size derive from that table, while D and trimming were established from the DNA sequence. The sample table shows 250,000 to 300,000 clones, and roughly 81% are seen once. In total, the top ten clones hold just over 6.5% of the sample.

Inclusive of the bounding cysteine and phenylalanine, the CDR3 is 15 residues long. The entry retains the CDR3 DNA only, 45 bases that are in frame from base 1. CDR1 and CDR2 are read off the germline V gene as SGHRS and YFSETQ. The germline V and J ends show losses of 2 bases and 6 bases respectively, and no gene match explains 7 bases of the junction. Material for sequencing was PBMCs or T cells enriched from blood (not recorded which). The origin of this receptor is a woman aged 45 to 65 who had been exposed to COVID-19. Rearrangement joined TRBV5-1 to TRBJ2-7, and 11 junction bases match TRBD2. The nucleotide sequence is given as TGCGCCAGCAGCTTAACGGCTAGCGGGGGGCCCGAGCAGTACTTC. Translated, it reads CASSLTASGGPEQYF. Reference TRBV5-1 and TRBJ2-7 genes cover what lies past the CDR3, so the full variable domain is KAGVTQTPRYLIKTRGQQVTLSCSPISGHRSVSWYQQTPGQGLQFLFEYFSETQRNKGNFPGRFSGRQFSNSRSEMNVSTLELGDSALYLCASSLTASGGPEQYFGPGTRLTVT.